Listed here are 9 T cell receptor beta chains from one sample, sequenced in a study of identical twins. TCRdb redid the calling of the 5' RACE reads with MiXCR, one entry per CDR3 protein. The data hold about 240,000 distinct CDR3 sequences, with roughly a tenth observed a single time. Specimen: memory T cells sorted from blood. The receptors stem from a man aged 50 to 59 in good health.

The V gene is TRBV28, the J gene TRBJ2-7; 8 nucleotides line up with TRBD1. Germline CDR1 and CDR2: MDHEN and SYDVKM. CDR3 length: 17 amino acids. Trimming took 2 bases from V and 3 from J; bases not matched to a gene: 12. The CDR3: CASSLLRQGLRSYEQYF. The DNA of the CDR3 is TGTGCCAGCAGTTTACTCCGACAGGGGCTGAGAAGCTACGAGCAGTACTTC.

The chain employs TRBV4-3 and TRBJ2-1, with 7 bases identical to TRBD2. Germline assignment: CDR1 LGHNA and CDR2 YSLEER. The length of the CDR3 is 17 residues. The J segment lost 5 bases and the V segment lost 3 bases, leaving 13 bases of the junction unmatched. The CDR3 reads CASSQDLEGGPHNEQFF. The CDR3 bases are TGCGCCAGCAGCCAGGATCTAGAGGGAGGGCCCCACAATGAGCAGTTCTTC.

This clonotype was detected only a few times. This chain connects TRBV7-9 to TRBJ2-7; D possibly uses TRBD1 or TRBD2 (5 bases each). Trimming left V 3 bases short and J 2 bases short, with 14 bases between. CDR3 size: 15 residues. The V gene's germline CDR1 is SEHNR and CDR2 FQNEAQ (reference sequence). The CDR3 spells CASSFGHGVTYEQYF. In DNA form, the CDR3 reads TGTGCCAGCAGCTTTGGACACGGGGTCACCTACGAGCAGTACTTC. The variable domain in full, with the rest retrieved from reference TRBV7-9 and TRBJ2-7, is DTGVSQNPRHKITKRGQNVTFRCDPISEHNRLYWYRQTLGQGPEFLTYFQNEAQLEKSRLLSDRFSAERPKGSFSTLEIQRTEQGDSAMYLCASSFGHGVTYEQYFGPGTRLTVT.

This clonotype was picked up many times. V and J are TRBV7-9 and TRBJ2-2; 8 positions agree with TRBD2. The CDR3 runs to 16 residues. Germline CDR1 SEHNR, CDR2 FQNEAQ (reference sequence). V gave up 2 bases and J gave up 1 base; unmatched junction bases: 3. For the CDR3, the DNA is TGTGCCAGCAGCTTAAGCGGGGGCCTGAACACCGGGGAGCTGTTTTTT. Translating it yields CASSLSGGLNTGELFF.

This clonotype was observed at least ten times. The CDR3 DNA sequence: TGTGCCACCAGTGAGTCAGGGACAGGGGGCGTCGCCTACGAGCAGTACTTC. Translation: CATSESGTGGVAYEQYF. The chain links TRBV24-1 to TRBJ2-7, with 12 bases that match TRBD1. The CDR3 has 17 amino acids. V was clipped by 4 bases and J by 2 bases; unmatched bases: 8. Germline V CDR1 and CDR2: KGHDR, SFDVKD.

This clonotype was seen at least ten times. This rearrangement joins TRBV29-1 to TRBJ2-1; 8 bases match TRBD2. The V gene's germline CDR1 is SQVTM and CDR2 ANQGSEA. V lost 5 bases and J lost 2; bases outside the gene matches: 5. This CDR3 region has 14 residues. The CDR3 sequence is CSVLLTSAYNEQFF. CDR3 nucleotide sequence: TGCAGCGTTCTTCTGACTAGCGCCTACAATGAGCAGTTCTTC.

This clonotype was observed at least ten times. This rearrangement joins TRBV10-3 to TRBJ2-3, with 7 positions matching TRBD1. Losses at the gene ends were 2 bases for V and 8 bases for J; bases not matched to a gene: 10. Germline V gene data show CDR1 as ENHRY and CDR2 as SYGVKD. The CDR3 totals 15 residues. CDR3 in DNA: TGTGCCATCAGTGAGCCATCCGGGACAGTCGGTACGCAGTATTTT. It yields the protein CAISEPSGTVGTQYF.

The rearrangement links TRBV3-1 to TRBJ1-2; D call uncertain. The CDR3 is made up of 15 amino acids. The V end was cut by 0 bases, the J end by 8 bases, with 16 bases between. Germline CDR1 reads LGHDT; CDR2 reads YNNKEL (reference sequence). CDR3 in DNA: TGTGCCAGCAGCCAAGATCCGACCCCCCTTGGGGGCTACACCTTC. This codes for CASSQDPTPLGGYTF.

This clonotype was seen more than once but under ten times. This rearrangement joins TRBV5-1 to TRBJ2-3; 7 nucleotides agree with TRBD1. V lost 3 bases to trimming and J lost 4 bases; unmatched junction nucleotides: 5. The CDR3 contains 14 residues. CDR1 and CDR2 (germline): SGHRS, YFSETQ. Here the CDR3 reads CASSYDRVADTQYF. DNA for the CDR3: TGCGCCAGCAGCTATGACAGGGTGGCAGATACGCAGTATTTT.